The clone carrying this T cell receptor (beta chain) is labeled medium-sized (0.01 to 0.1%). No antigen is known for it. Germline CDR1 reads SEHNR; CDR2 reads FQNEAQ (reference sequence). Trimming at V came to 5 bases and at J to 8 bases, leaving 6 bases not matched to a gene. The CDR3 consists of 14 residues. Tregs were sorted as CD4+CD25+CD127-/low cells. Study-wide results and limits: The TCR gene usage of tumor memory CD4+ T cells clustered together with blood and lymph node memory CD4+ cells and with lymph node naive CD4+ cells. Greatest tumor Treg TCR overlap was with tumor naive CD4+ cells. Whole repertoires were not studied in the larger cohort, only one V-J beta rearrangement.

Constant-region reverse primers amplified full-length variable regions, followed by semi-nested Nested Universal Primer A PCR. TCRdb processed the 5' RACE reads anew with MiXCR; each CDR3 protein has one entry. This sample has roughly 45,000 distinct CDR3 sequences, with 20% to 25% found just once. The rearrangement joins TRBV7-9 to TRBJ1-2; 12 bases fit TRBD1. This sequence was found in a female donor with breast cancer. The sample was Tregs sorted from a lymph node. The CDR3 DNA reads as TGTGCCAGCAGCCGTCCCGGGACAGGGGGCGGCTACACCTTC. Amino acids: CASSRPGTGGGYTF. The entire variable domain, with the rest obtained from reference TRBV7-9 and TRBJ1-2, is as follows: DTGVSQNPRHKITKRGQNVTFRCDPISEHNRLYWYRQTLGQGPEFLTYFQNEAQLEKSRLLSDRFSAERPKGSFSTLEIQRTEQGDSAMYLCASSRPGTGGGYTFGSGTRLTVV.